At least ten counts were recorded for the clone carrying this TCR beta chain. Its matching antigen is unknown. This entry is derived from a study of Graves' ophthalmopathy and Graves' hyperthyroidism. Study in general: Peripheral blood was collected at initial diagnosis, before any treatment. Study-wide points: Most thyroid-expanded clonotypes exceeding 0.001 frequency were also found in blood.

RNA transcripts provided the template for amplifying TCR beta CDR3 regions. HTBI primers were used in a first-round RT-PCR, which preceded a second-round multiplex PCR. From the multiplex PCR reads, TCRdb called clonotypes with MiXCR, one entry per CDR3 protein. In the table there are about 480,000 distinct CDR3 sequences, 13% to 15% of which are singletons. Certain patients were not enrolled. These were patients with other autoimmune diseases, uncontrolled infections, pregnancy or lactation. CDR1 is SNHLY and CDR2 is FYNNEI in the germline V gene. CDR3 length equals 13 residues. V gave up 3 bases and J gave up 6 bases, with 8 bases separating them.

Specimen: blood. The chain combines TRBV2 with TRBJ2-2, with D unclear. The clonotype comes from a woman aged 25 to 39 with Graves' ophthalmopathy. In DNA form, the CDR3 reads TGTGCCAGCAGTGATTTGGGTTCCGGGGAGCTGTTTTTT. Translated: CASSDLGSGELFF.